The next 25 T cell receptor beta chains were all read from a single sample in a study. TCRdb itself ran the RT-PCR reads through MiXCR, one entry per CDR3 protein. The sample has about 680,000 distinct CDR3 sequences, about 14% seen once; the top ten hold 3% to 4.5%. Sequenced input: memory CD4+ T cells from blood. These receptors were taken from a female donor in good health, serving as a healthy control.

This clonotype was seen only a few times. V usage is TRBV7-2 and J usage is TRBJ2-7; 9 bases match TRBD1. This CDR3 has 15 amino acids. Germline V CDR1 and CDR2: SGHTA, FQGNSA. Unmatched junction bases numbered 7, after V lost 5 bases and J lost 2 bases. In nucleotides, the CDR3 is TGTGCCAGCAGCCCTTTGGGGACAGGGACCTACGAGCAGTACTTC. Translated, it gives CASSPLGTGTYEQYF.

V usage is TRBV6-2 or TRBV6-3 and J usage is TRBJ1-1; the D gene is possibly TRBD1 (5 bases). From germline, CDR1 is MNHEY and CDR2 SVGEGT. V lost 1 base and J lost 8, with 8 bases in between. The CDR3 consists of 12 residues. The CDR3 nucleotides are TGTGCCAGCAGTTACTTTAACAGGGAAGCTTTCTTT. Amino acids: CASSYFNREAFF.

CDR3 in amino acids: CASSLSHASGERDTQYF. CDR3 in DNA: TGTGCCAGCAGTTTATCCCATGCTAGCGGGGAGCGGGATACGCAGTATTTT. This rearrangement joins TRBV28 to TRBJ2-3, with TRBD2 matching over 9 bases. Per the germline V gene, CDR1 is MDHEN and CDR2 is SYDVKM. The CDR3 length is 17 residues. Trimming at V came to 1 base and at J to 6 bases, leaving 11 bases not matched to a gene.

This clonotype was detected a few times. The chain carries TRBV7-2 and TRBJ2-1, with D possibly TRBD1 on 6 matching bases. V was shortened by 5 bases and J by 5 bases, with 16 bases between the two germline ends. The germline gives CDR1 SGHTA, CDR2 FQGNSA. The CDR3 is 15 amino acids. The CDR3 nucleotides are TGTGCCAGCAGCCCAGGGGTTAGGACCAACAATGAGCAGTTCTTC. Protein sequence: CASSPGVRTNNEQFF.

This clonotype was seen only a few times. V usage is TRBV28 and J usage is TRBJ2-1; TRBD1 agrees at 8 bases. Trimming removed 9 bases from V and 2 bases from J; junction bases left unmatched: 6. There are 14 residues in the CDR3. Germline assignment: CDR1 MDHEN and CDR2 SYDVKM. The CDR3 loop reads CASSGTGPYNEQFF. The CDR3 DNA follows: TGTGCCAGTTCCGGGACAGGACCCTACAATGAGCAGTTCTTC.

The sample holds a few counts of this clonotype. The chain employs TRBV6-2 or TRBV6-3 and TRBJ1-1, with TRBD1 matching over 8 bases. Germline loops: CDR1 MNHEY, CDR2 SVGEGT. The CDR3 is 17 amino acids. V gave up 5 bases and J gave up 0 bases; unmatched junction bases: 11. The CDR3 DNA is TGTGCCAGCAGTCCGCCTGAGACAGGGGTCATGAACACTGAAGCTTTCTTT. Translation: CASSPPETGVMNTEAFF.

V gene TRBV12-3 or TRBV12-4 combines with J gene TRBJ1-6; tentative D call: TRBD1 (6 bases). This CDR3 is built from 15 residues. The V and J ends lost 3 bases and 5 bases respectively, with 11 bases between them. The CDR3 sequence: CASSLRGGDNSPLHF. The CDR3 nucleotides read TGTGCCAGCAGTTTGAGGGGGGGCGATAATTCACCCCTCCACTTT.

This clonotype was observed a few times. The V gene is TRBV25-1, the J gene TRBJ2-7, with 11 bases fitting TRBD1. The germline gives CDR1 MGHDK, CDR2 SYGVNS. V lost 9 bases and J lost 4; bases outside the gene matches: 2. CDR3 size: 12 residues. The chain's CDR3 is CARGQGGYEQYF. The DNA of the CDR3 is TGTGCCAGGGGACAGGGGGGGTACGAGCAGTACTTC.

This clonotype was picked up many times. The V gene is TRBV27, the J gene TRBJ2-1; D remains unclear. The germline CDR1 and CDR2 sequences are MNHEY and SMNVEV (reference sequence). There are 15 residues in the CDR3. With 0 bases removed from V and 2 bases from J, the gap between germline ends came to 8 bases. CDR3 sequence reads: CASSLSGETYNEQFF. DNA for the CDR3: TGTGCCAGCAGTTTATCGGGCGAGACCTACAATGAGCAGTTCTTC.

This clonotype turned up a few times. The chain employs TRBV12-3 or TRBV12-4 and TRBJ1-6; tentative D call: TRBD1 (5 bases). V lost 2 bases and J lost 9, with 11 bases in between. CDR3 length: 14 amino acids. The CDR3: CASSLMSGLSPLHF. CDR3 bases: TGTGCCAGCAGTTTAATGTCAGGGCTTTCACCCCTCCACTTT.

Ten or more counts support this clonotype. The rearrangement uses TRBV6-6 and TRBJ2-7; tentative D call: TRBD1 (6 bases). Trimming took 6 bases from V and 2 from J, leaving 14 bases between them. The CDR3 totals 14 residues. CDR1 and CDR2 (germline): MNHNY, SVGAGI (reference sequence). CDR3 amino acids: CASSPGQTTYEQYF. The CDR3 nucleotides are TGTGCCAGCAGCCCCGGACAGACTACCTACGAGCAGTACTTC.

This clonotype was seen more than once but under ten times. The V and J genes are TRBV15 and TRBJ2-6; a weak D match, TRBD1 (6 bases). CDR1 and CDR2 from the germline V gene are LNHNV and YYDKDF (reference sequence). The CDR3 loop spans 17 amino acids. V lost 2 bases to trimming and J lost 2 bases, with 13 bases between them. The CDR3 region is CATSRIGQSAGANVLTF. The CDR3 region has the DNA TGTGCCACCAGCAGAATAGGACAGTCTGCTGGGGCCAACGTCCTGACTTTC.

This clonotype was observed at least ten times. One end of the junction varies from germline; a read error may be responsible. The J gene is TRBJ2-3, the V gene TRBV5-1; 11 nucleotides line up with TRBD2. This CDR3 has 14 residues. Germline CDR1 is SGHRS and CDR2 is YFSETQ. The chain's CDR3 is CASSLAGGADTQYF. CDR3 coding DNA: TGTGCCAGCAGCTTAGCGGGAGGGGCAGATACGCAGTATTTT.

This clonotype has ten or more counts. CDR3 sequence: CASSEPSSYNEQFF. CDR3 nucleotides: TGTGCCAGCAGTGAGCCGAGCTCCTACAATGAGCAGTTCTTC. The chain employs TRBV6-1 and TRBJ2-1, with D unresolved. CDR3 length equals 14 residues. Germline V gives CDR1 MNHNS, CDR2 SASEGT. Trimming removed 3 bases from V and 0 bases from J, with 6 bases in between.

This clonotype was detected ten times or more. V usage is TRBV7-6 and J usage is TRBJ2-5; TRBD2 aligns across 7 bases. Trimming took 4 bases from V and 4 from J; bases not matched to a gene: 18. This CDR3 spans 18 amino acids. Germline V gives CDR1 SGHVS, CDR2 FNYEAQ. The CDR3 nucleotides are TGTGCCAGCAGCTCCCCGGTTGGGAGTAGCGGGTCGTCAGAGACCCAGTACTTC. It translates to CASSSPVGSSGSSETQYF. Drawing the rest from reference TRBV7-6 and TRBJ2-5, the complete variable domain is GAGVSQSPRYKVTKRGQDVALRCDPISGHVSLYWYRQALGQGPEFLTYFNYEAQQDKSGLPNDRFSAERPEGSISTLTIQRTEQRDSAMYRCASSSPVGSSGSSETQYFGPGTRLLVL.

The rearrangement links TRBV28 to TRBJ2-7; D is ambiguous. The CDR3 totals 13 residues. V lost 5 bases, J lost 3 bases, and 11 bases lay in between. Germline CDR1 MDHEN, CDR2 SYDVKM. CDR3 in DNA: TGTGCCAGCAGTCTGACCTCACACTACGAGCAGTACTTC. The encoded protein is CASSLTSHYEQYF.

The V call is TRBV28, the J call TRBJ1-1; D is uncertain. The CDR3 contains 13 residues. Germline V gene sequence: CDR1 MDHEN, CDR2 SYDVKM. Between the trimmed V and J ends, which lost 1 base and 8 bases, there was a span of 11 bases. The CDR3 DNA follows: TGTGCCAGCAGTTTATTAGAACAGAGGGAAGCTTTCTTT. Encoded protein: CASSLLEQREAFF.

This chain joins TRBV11-2 and TRBJ2-7, with 7 nucleotides matching TRBD1. The germline CDR1 and CDR2 sequences are SGHAT and FQNNGV. Trimming removed 2 bases from V and 0 bases from J; junction bases left unmatched: 22. The CDR3 is made up of 21 amino acids. CDR3 sequence (DNA): TGTGCCAGCAGCTTACACCTCCCGACAGGGTATCAGTTCAGGAGCTCCTACGAGCAGTACTTC. Its protein product is CASSLHLPTGYQFRSSYEQYF.

CDR3 sequence (DNA): TGTGCCACCAGCCCGGGGACAGATACGCAGTATTTT. Protein product: CATSPGTDTQYF. This rearrangement joins TRBV24-1 to TRBJ2-3; weak D call: TRBD2 (5 bases). The CDR3 is made up of 12 amino acids. CDR1 and CDR2 (germline): KGHDR, SFDVKD. With 7 bases removed from V and 3 bases from J, the gap between germline ends came to 7 bases.

Of note for this clonotype: Sequence at one end of the junction differs from germline and may be a read error. This chain uses TRBV27 with TRBJ2-7, with a tentative D call TRBD1 (6 bases). CDR1 MNHEY and CDR2 SMNVEV come from the germline V gene (reference sequence). There are 12 residues in the CDR3. The CDR3 DNA follows: TGTGCCAGCAGTCCCCCACAGGGCCTCATGGACTTC. It encodes CASSPPQGLMDF.

V and J are TRBV28 and TRBJ1-4; D not certain. Trimming took off 2 bases at V and 4 bases at J, with 8 bases between the two ends. The CDR3 spans 14 residues. Germline CDR1 and CDR2: MDHEN and SYDVKM. The CDR3 here is CASSLPRSNEKLFF. DNA of the CDR3: TGTGCCAGCAGTTTACCCCGGAGTAATGAAAAACTGTTTTTT.

This clonotype was counted between two and nine times. The chain uses TRBV7-9 and TRBJ1-4; D unresolved. CDR1 and CDR2 (germline): SEHNR, FQNEAQ (reference sequence). V was cut by 4 bases and J by 7 bases, with 16 bases left in between. CDR3 length: 15 amino acids. CDR3 loop: CASSSPDDLGEKLFF. Written as DNA, the CDR3 is TGTGCCAGCAGCTCGCCGGATGACCTAGGTGAAAAACTGTTTTTT.

This clonotype was counted only a few times. The genes are TRBV5-8 and TRBJ2-7; TRBD1 agrees at 9 bases. J gave up 4 bases and V 4 bases, and 9 bases lay outside the gene matches. This CDR3 is built from 15 residues. CDR1 is SGHTS, CDR2 YDEGEE, per germline. The CDR3 loop reads CASSLAGTGFYEQYF. The CDR3, as DNA: TGTGCCAGCAGCCTTGCCGGGACAGGGTTTTACGAGCAGTACTTC.

This clonotype was recorded a few times. The chain is built from TRBV4-2 and TRBJ1-1; 7 bases fit TRBD1. The CDR3 has 17 amino acids. Germline trimming cut 3 bases from V and 3 bases from J; bases unmatched to any gene: 13. Germline loops: CDR1 LGHNA, CDR2 YNFKEQ. CDR3 DNA sequence: TGTGCCAGCAGCCAGGAAAGAACGAAGACAGGGCACACTGAAGCTTTCTTT. Translated: CASSQERTKTGHTEAFF.

This clonotype showed up just a few times. The chain links TRBV5-5 to TRBJ2-5; tentative D call: TRBD1 (5 bases). CDR3 length equals 13 residues. Germline lookup yields CDR1 SGHKS and CDR2 YYEKEE (reference sequence). The V end was cut by 2 bases, the J end by 5 bases, with 10 bases between. The CDR3 nucleotides read TGTGCCAGCAGCTTCCAGGGTGGTGAGACCCAGTACTTC. It encodes CASSFQGGETQYF.